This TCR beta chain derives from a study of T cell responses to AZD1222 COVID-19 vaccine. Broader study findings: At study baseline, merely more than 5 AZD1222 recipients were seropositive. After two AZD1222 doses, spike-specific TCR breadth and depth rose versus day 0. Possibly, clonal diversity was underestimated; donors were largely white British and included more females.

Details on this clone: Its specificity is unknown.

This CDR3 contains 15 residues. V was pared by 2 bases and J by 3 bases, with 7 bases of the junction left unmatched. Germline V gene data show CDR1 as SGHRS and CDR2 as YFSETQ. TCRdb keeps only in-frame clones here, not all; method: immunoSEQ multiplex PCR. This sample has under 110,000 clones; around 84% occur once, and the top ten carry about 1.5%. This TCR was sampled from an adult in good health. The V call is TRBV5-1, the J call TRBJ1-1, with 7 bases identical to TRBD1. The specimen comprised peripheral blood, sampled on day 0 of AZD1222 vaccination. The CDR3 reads CASSLLQGTHTEAFF. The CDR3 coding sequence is TGCGCCAGCAGCTTACTACAGGGGACTCACACTGAAGCTTTCTTT. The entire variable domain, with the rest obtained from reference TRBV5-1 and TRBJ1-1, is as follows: KAGVTQTPRYLIKTRGQQVTLSCSPISGHRSVSWYQQTPGQGLQFLFEYFSETQRNKGNFPGRFSGRQFSNSRSEMNVSTLELGDSALYLCASSLLQGTHTEAFFGQGTRLTVV.